These 21 T cell receptor beta chains were sequenced from one sample in a study of T-cell reconstitution after alpha-beta-depleted transplantation in children. The TCRbeta library incorporated unique molecular identifiers. TCRdb passed the PCR reads through MiXCR, listing each CDR3 protein once. Counted here are 900,000 or so distinct CDR3 sequences, roughly 15% occurring once; the ten biggest clones make up 5%. Sample: PBMCs, mostly from graft donor cells, taken 360 days after TCRalphabeta/CD19-depleted stem cell transplant. The receptor source for this set is a male patient younger than 18 who had a stem cell transplant for acute lymphoblastic leukemia, so the T cells may come from the graft donor.

This chain connects TRBV5-5 to TRBJ2-7, with 9 positions matching TRBD1. The CDR3 runs 14 residues. Germline V gene data show CDR1 as SGHKS and CDR2 as YYEKEE (reference sequence). Trimming cost V 4 bases and J 2 bases; bases outside gene matches: 4. CDR3 DNA sequence: TGTGCCAGCAGCACGACAGGGGGAACCTACGAGCAGTACTTC. It is translated as CASSTTGGTYEQYF.

This clonotype showed up many times. The chain carries TRBV10-2 and TRBJ2-3, with D maybe TRBD1 (5 bases). CDR3 length: 14 residues. V shed 6 bases and J shed 7 bases, with 17 bases lying between them. CDR1 is WSHSY and CDR2 is SAAADI in the germline V gene. CDR3 loop: CASRLGPGPNTQYF. DNA for the CDR3: TGCGCCAGCAGGTTGGGGCCCGGCCCCAATACGCAGTATTTT.

There are a few counts of this clonotype. V is TRBV7-9 and J is TRBJ2-1, with 7 positions matching TRBD1. Germline V gene data show CDR1 as SEHNR and CDR2 as FQNEAQ (reference sequence). Trimming took 5 bases from V and 9 from J; bases not matched to a gene: 7. The CDR3 is 13 amino acids. This CDR3 is CASSVDRVVEQFF. CDR3 nucleotides: TGTGCCAGCAGCGTCGACAGGGTTGTTGAGCAGTTCTTC.

This clonotype was recorded a few times. V usage is TRBV20-1 and J usage is TRBJ2-7; no clear D gene. The germline V and J ends were trimmed by 2 bases and 5 bases, with 1 base remaining between them. This CDR3 comprises 9 residues. Germline-derived CDR1 and CDR2 are DFQATT and SNEGSKA (reference sequence). The CDR3 DNA is TGCAGTGCTAGAAACGAGCAGTACTTC. Translation: CSARNEQYF.

This sequence joins TRBV12-5 and TRBJ2-7; D is perhaps TRBD2 (7 bases). The germline V gene encodes CDR1 LGHNT and CDR2 FRNRAP. Trimming stripped 2 bases from V and 0 bases from J, with 23 bases between. The CDR3 loop spans 19 amino acids. The CDR3 bases are TGTGCTAGTGGTTTGTCAAGGGGGGGCCGACTTGAAAGCTCCTACGAGCAGTACTTC. Its translation is CASGLSRGGRLESSYEQYF.

There are many counts of this clonotype. This chain joins TRBV5-1 and TRBJ2-1; 12 bases agree with TRBD2. There are 15 residues in the CDR3. Germline V CDR1 and CDR2: SGHRS, YFSETQ. The ends lost 2 bases at V and 8 bases at J; junction bases unmatched: 5. Here the CDR3 DNA reads TGCGCCAGCAGCTTCGAGACTAGCGGGAGTCATGAGCAGTTCTTC. Its translation: CASSFETSGSHEQFF.

Many counts were recorded for this clonotype. This chain uses TRBV12-3 or TRBV12-4 with TRBJ2-7; 9 bases line up with TRBD1. This CDR3 contains 14 residues. V lost 8 bases, J lost 5 bases, and 10 bases stayed unmatched. CDR3: CASAAGTGLDEQYF. The CDR3 nucleotides are TGTGCCAGCGCAGCCGGGACAGGGTTGGACGAGCAGTACTTC.

The CDR3 sequence is CASSGPSGANVLTF. The CDR3 DNA reads TGTGCCAGCAGTGGGCCCTCTGGGGCCAACGTCCTGACTTTC. The chain recombines TRBV11-2 with TRBJ2-6, with D hard to call. The V gene's germline CDR1 is SGHAT and CDR2 FQNNGV. Trimming removed 6 bases at V and 0 bases at J, with 6 bases between. The CDR3 sequence is 14 residues long.

J is TRBJ1-6 and V is TRBV5-1; D gene unclear. Trimming pared 0 bases from V and 11 bases from J, leaving 15 bases between. The CDR3 sequence is 15 residues long. Germline V gives CDR1 SGHRS, CDR2 YFSETQ. CDR3 region: CASSLDSTVTAPLHF. The CDR3 bases are TGCGCCAGCAGCTTGGATTCCACAGTTACTGCACCCCTCCACTTT.

In this sample, this clonotype turned up a few times. The V and J genes are TRBV29-1 and TRBJ2-5; D may match TRBD1 or TRBD2 (6 bases each). This CDR3 has 17 amino acids. The V and J ends lost 5 bases and 5 bases respectively, with 27 bases between them. The germline CDR1 and CDR2 sequences are SQVTM and ANQGSEA. CDR3 sequence: CSVYGKRGVLLGETQYF. DNA for the CDR3: TGCAGCGTTTACGGCAAGAGGGGGGTACTATTGGGGGAGACCCAGTACTTC.

The CDR3 loop reads CASSPPGSAETQYF. As DNA, the CDR3 is TGTGCCAGCTCACCACCGGGGAGCGCAGAGACCCAGTACTTC. This chain uses TRBV18 with TRBJ2-5, with D maybe TRBD2 (5 bases). CDR1 KGHSH and CDR2 LQKENI come from the germline V gene. The V gene lost 0 bases and the J gene lost 4 bases, with 9 bases spanning the gap. The CDR3 length is 14 residues. Supplemented by reference TRBV18 and TRBJ2-5, the full variable domain reads NAGVMQNPRHLVRRRGQEARLRCSPMKGHSHVYWYRQLPEEGLKFMVYLQKENIIDESGMPKERFSAEFPKEGPSILRIQQVVRGDSAAYFCASSPPGSAETQYFGPGTRLLVL.

There are a few counts of this clonotype. The genes are TRBV24-1 and TRBJ2-2, with 7 bases that match TRBD1. Losses at the gene ends were 9 bases for V and 0 bases for J; bases not matched to a gene: 6. The germline V gene has CDR1 KGHDR and CDR2 SFDVKD. The CDR3 runs 15 residues. The CDR3 loop reads CATRKTGSNTGELFF. The CDR3 nucleotides read TGTGCCACCCGGAAGACAGGGTCGAACACCGGGGAGCTGTTTTTT.

This clonotype has a count of ten or more. This rearrangement joins TRBV5-1 to TRBJ2-1; tentative D call: TRBD2 (6 bases). CDR3 length: 15 residues. The V end was cut by 4 bases, the J end by 0 bases, with 11 bases between. Looked up from germline, CDR1 is SGHRS and CDR2 is YFSETQ. CDR3 sequence (DNA): TGCGCCAGCAGCGTTAGCGGAAACTCCTACAATGAGCAGTTCTTC. Translating gives CASSVSGNSYNEQFF.

This clonotype was detected only a few times. This chain links TRBV20-1 with TRBJ1-2, with D possibly being TRBD1 (5 bases). Germline V gene sequence: CDR1 DFQATT, CDR2 SNEGSKA (reference sequence). The CDR3 sequence is 14 residues long. V shed 2 bases and J shed 8 bases, with 18 bases lying between them. In nucleotides, the CDR3 is TGCAGTGCTAGAACGGGGCAGGGACTATTAGGCTACACCTTC. Translated, it gives CSARTGQGLLGYTF.

The gene calls are TRBV12-3 or TRBV12-4 and TRBJ2-1; no reliable D call. CDR3 length: 14 amino acids. The V and J ends lost 3 bases and 3 bases respectively, with 9 bases between them. CDR3 in amino acids: CASSFLFLYNEQFF. The CDR3 region has the DNA TGTGCCAGCAGTTTTCTCTTCCTCTACAATGAGCAGTTCTTC.

This clonotype was found many times. The chain combines TRBV9 with TRBJ1-3, with D uncertain. CDR3 size: 17 residues. Trimming cost V 0 bases and J 0 bases, with 13 bases left between them. The germline CDR1 and CDR2 sequences are SGDLS and YYNGEE. CDR3 sequence (DNA): TGTGCCAGCAGCGTAGCTCTTGGACCGCGCTCTGGAAACACCATATATTTT. It specifies CASSVALGPRSGNTIYF.

This clonotype was picked up many times. The V gene is TRBV10-3, the J gene TRBJ2-3; no clear D gene. The CDR3 length is 14 residues. V lost 3 bases to trimming and J lost 6 bases, with 13 bases between them. The germline gives CDR1 ENHRY, CDR2 SYGVKD. Written as DNA, the CDR3 is TGTGCCATCAGTGAAAACTCGTTGGGGGATACGCAGTATTTT. This sequence encodes CAISENSLGDTQYF.

The J gene is TRBJ2-3, the V gene TRBV29-1; the match to TRBD2 covers 11 bases. This CDR3 comprises 15 residues. V dropped 7 bases and J dropped 5; count of bases not matched to a gene: 11. Germline loops: CDR1 SQVTM, CDR2 ANQGSEA. DNA of the CDR3: TGCAGCGGCCGGTGGCTAGCGGGAGGCCGAGATACGCAGTATTTT. Amino acid sequence: CSGRWLAGGRDTQYF.

At least ten counts were recorded for this clonotype. V and J are TRBV12-3 or TRBV12-4 and TRBJ2-5; either TRBD1 or TRBD2 may fit D (5 bases each). Trimming shortened V by 2 bases and J by 1 base, and 8 bases separated the two germline ends. The CDR3 runs to 14 residues. The CDR3: CASSLRGPQETQYF. As DNA, the CDR3 is TGTGCCAGCAGTTTAAGGGGACCCCAAGAGACCCAGTACTTC.

The chain couples TRBV5-1 to TRBJ2-1, with 12 nucleotides matching TRBD2. The germline V gene encodes CDR1 SGHRS and CDR2 YFSETQ. The CDR3 has 18 residues. V trimming: 2 bases; J trimming: 6 bases; junction bases outside the gene matches: 12. The CDR3 is CASSLGGLAGLGPNEQFF. Here the CDR3 DNA reads TGCGCCAGCAGCTTAGGGGGACTAGCGGGTCTGGGCCCCAATGAGCAGTTCTTC.

Only one count was recorded for this clonotype. The chain links TRBV24-1 to TRBJ2-5; 9 positions agree with TRBD1. Germline V lookup: CDR1 KGHDR, CDR2 SFDVKD. J lost 4 bases, V lost 4 bases, and 9 bases had no gene match. The length of the CDR3 is 16 residues. In nucleotides, the CDR3 is TGTGCCACCAGTGACCCCCACAGGGGGCTAGTAGAGACCCAGTACTTC. It codes for CATSDPHRGLVETQYF.